This T cell receptor (beta chain) was documented in a study of shared clonotypes between healthy human individuals. TCRdb's copy holds only in-frame clones and misses some; the assay was immunoSEQ multiplex PCR. The data show approximately 700,000 clones, with around four fifths seen just once and around 2% held by the top ten. The CDR3 length is 14 residues. Germline values: CDR1 GTSNPN, CDR2 SVGIG (reference sequence). V was trimmed by 0 bases and J by 7 bases, leaving 10 bases between them. The chain is built from TRBV30 and TRBJ1-6; D is uncertain. Sequencing input: memory CD4+ T cells sorted from blood. The subset was: CD45RA-negative fraction. This TCR came from a woman aged 30 to 39 in good health. CDR3 coding DNA: TGTGCCTGGAGTGTACCGCCAGAAAATTCACCCCTCCACTTT. This encodes CAWSVPPENSPLHF.